The 24 T cell receptor beta chains below all came from one sample that was sequenced in a study of Ad26.COV2.S vaccination and SARS-CoV-2 variants. Generated by immunoSEQ multiplex PCR, the TCRdb table keeps only in-frame clones and is missing some. The sample carries about 350,000 clones, under 95% recorded once. The sample in question was peripheral blood, obtained after recovery from COVID-19. The source of these receptors is a human donor who had recovered from COVID-19.

This clone was recorded once. The rearrangement joins TRBV5-5 to TRBJ1-1; D may be TRBD1 (6 bases). This CDR3 is built from 14 residues. V lost 2 bases and J lost 4, with 12 bases in between. The germline gives CDR1 SGHKS, CDR2 YYEKEE (reference sequence). The CDR3 is CASSFYRVGTEAFF. The DNA of the CDR3 is TGTGCCAGCAGCTTTTACAGGGTTGGCACTGAAGCTTTCTTT.

The chain recombines TRBV4-1 with TRBJ2-7; D unresolved. Looked up from germline, CDR1 is MGHRA and CDR2 is YSYEKL. V shed 0 bases and J shed 4 bases, with 13 bases lying between them. The CDR3 covers 15 residues. CDR3 nucleotide sequence: TGCGCCAGCAGCCAAGAAGCCGGAATGCGTTACGAGCAGTACTTC. This translates into CASSQEAGMRYEQYF.

This chain joins TRBV7-9 and TRBJ2-5; tentatively, D is TRBD2 (6 bases). This CDR3 is built from 14 residues. The germline CDR1 and CDR2 sequences are SEHNR and FQNEAQ (reference sequence). With 6 bases removed from V and 1 base from J, the gap between germline ends came to 12 bases. CDR3 protein: CASSYRDSQETQYF. The CDR3 region has the DNA TGTGCCAGCAGTTACCGGGACTCCCAAGAGACCCAGTACTTC.

The V call is TRBV9, the J call TRBJ2-7, with D perhaps matching TRBD1 (6 bases). The CDR3 length is 14 residues. The V end lost 0 bases, the J end lost 1 base, and 8 bases lay between the germline ends. Germline V gene data show CDR1 as SGDLS and CDR2 as YYNGEE. DNA for the CDR3: TGTGCCAGCAGCGTAGACGACAGGTCCTACGAGCAGTACTTC. It encodes CASSVDDRSYEQYF.

This rearrangement joins TRBV5-5 to TRBJ1-3; tentatively, D is TRBD1 (6 bases). The CDR3 consists of 14 residues. Germline CDR1 and CDR2: SGHKS and YYEKEE (reference sequence). Deletions cut 3 bases from V and 7 bases from J, with 14 bases between. This chain's CDR3 is CASSYPGVGNTIYF. The CDR3 nucleotides are TGTGCCAGCAGCTACCCAGGGGTAGGGAACACCATATATTTT.

The table lists this clone with a count of one. J is TRBJ1-1 and V is TRBV6-5, with TRBD1 matching 9 bases. The ends lost 6 bases at V and 4 bases at J; junction bases unmatched: 6. Germline loops: CDR1 MNHEY, CDR2 SVGAGI. The CDR3 is 14 residues long. The CDR3 coding sequence is TGTGCCAGCAGGATACAGGGGGCCCTCACTGAAGCTTTCTTT. Amino acid sequence: CASRIQGALTEAFF.

The chain couples TRBV5-6 to TRBJ2-5; tentatively, D is TRBD1 (5 bases). V lost 2 bases to trimming and J lost 5 bases, with 13 bases between them. The CDR3 covers 14 residues. Germline-derived CDR1 and CDR2 are SGHDT and YYEEEE. CDR3 sequence: CASSFVKGFETQYF. The CDR3 bases are TGTGCCAGCAGCTTCGTAAAGGGGTTCGAGACCCAGTACTTC.

V usage is TRBV2 and J usage is TRBJ2-3, with D maybe TRBD1 (6 bases). This CDR3 contains 13 residues. The V end lost 9 bases, the J end lost 6 bases, and 16 bases lay between the germline ends. CDR1 and CDR2 (germline): SNHLY, FYNNEI. CDR3: CASLHNRDDTQYF. The CDR3 region has the DNA TGTGCCAGTCTACACAACAGGGACGATACGCAGTATTTT.

This CDR3 reads CASSSRQGRNEKLFF. The CDR3 DNA reads TGTGCCAGCAGTAGCAGACAGGGTCGGAATGAAAAACTGTTTTTT. The chain uses TRBV6-5 and TRBJ1-4; TRBD1 agrees at 7 bases. The CDR3 contains 15 residues. V shed 5 bases, J shed 5 bases, and the junction held 8 bases outside the gene matches. Germline V gives CDR1 MNHEY, CDR2 SVGAGI.

V gene TRBV9 combines with J gene TRBJ1-1; TRBD1 matches at 10 bases. The CDR3 is 14 amino acids. V was pared by 3 bases and J by 7 bases, with 6 bases of the junction left unmatched. Germline V lookup: CDR1 SGDLS, CDR2 YYNGEE. The CDR3 bases are TGTGCCAGCAGCGCCGGGACAGGGGACCTTGAAGCTTTCTTT. Encoded protein: CASSAGTGDLEAFF.

This sequence joins TRBV9 and TRBJ2-1; a weak D match, TRBD2 (7 bases). This CDR3 has 15 residues. V lost 0 bases, J lost 8 bases, and 15 bases lay in between. CDR1 SGDLS and CDR2 YYNGEE come from the germline V gene. The CDR3 DNA sequence: TGTGCCAGCAGCGTAGTGTGGGGGGGCACGGATGAGCAGTTCTTC. It yields the protein CASSVVWGGTDEQFF.

The gene calls are TRBV5-1 and TRBJ2-5; D may match TRBD1 or TRBD2 (6 bases each). Trimming stripped 0 bases from V and 5 bases from J, with 17 bases between. Germline V gene lookup returns CDR1 SGHRS and CDR2 YFSETQ. The CDR3 totals 16 residues. The CDR3 DNA reads TGCGCCAGCAGCTTGGCTACGGCCGGAGGGGGGGAGACCCAGTACTTC. This encodes CASSLATAGGGETQYF.

This chain connects TRBV5-1 to TRBJ2-7; D is possibly TRBD1 (6 bases). The V end was cut by 2 bases, the J end by 1 base, with 10 bases between. Germline V gene sequence: CDR1 SGHRS, CDR2 YFSETQ. This CDR3 contains 14 residues. CDR3 DNA: TGCGCCAGCAGCTTATCCCAGGGGTCCTACGAGCAGTACTTC. The encoded protein is CASSLSQGSYEQYF.

This clone has only one observation. CDR3 sequence reads: CASRPGLVGEQYF. CDR3 bases: TGTGCCAGCAGGCCCGGCCTAGTAGGAGAGCAGTACTTC. The chain joins TRBV2 to TRBJ2-7; the D is unclear. The CDR3 length is 13 residues. Looked up from germline, CDR1 is SNHLY and CDR2 is FYNNEI. V lost 6 bases to trimming and J lost 7 bases, with 16 bases between them. Complete variable domain (other parts from reference TRBV2 and TRBJ2-7): EPEVTQTPSHQVTQMGQEVILRCVPISNHLYFYWYRQILGQKVEFLVSFYNNEISEKSEIFDDQFSVERPDGSNFTLKIRSTKLEDSAMYFCASRPGLVGEQYFGPGTRLTVT.

This chain uses TRBV10-1 with TRBJ1-5; D is unclear. With 5 bases removed from V and 0 bases from J, the gap between germline ends came to 8 bases. Germline loops: CDR1 WNHNN, CDR2 SYGVQD (reference sequence). The CDR3 spans 14 residues. The CDR3 here is CASSRRDSNQPQHF. CDR3 in DNA: TGCGCCAGCAGTCGGCGGGATAGCAATCAGCCCCAGCATTTT.

The chain joins TRBV12-3 or TRBV12-4 to TRBJ2-7; 7 bases are a match to TRBD1. The CDR3 loop spans 13 amino acids. J gave up 1 base and V 6 bases, and 3 bases lay outside the gene matches. The CDR3, as DNA: TGTGCCAGCAGCGCGGACAGGTCCTACGAGCAGTACTTC. Translated, it gives CASSADRSYEQYF.

The chain has TRBV20-1 and TRBJ2-3, with a tentative D call TRBD2 (6 bases). V was clipped by 1 base and J by 8 bases, with 7 bases between them. In germline, CDR1 is DFQATT, CDR2 SNEGSKA (reference sequence). This CDR3 spans 11 amino acids. The CDR3 is CSARVGGTQYF. CDR3 DNA: TGCAGTGCTAGAGTCGGGGGTACGCAGTATTTT.

This rearrangement joins TRBV6-6 to TRBJ2-3, with TRBD2 identical over 10 bases. This CDR3 comprises 17 residues. Germline V gene data show CDR1 as MNHNY and CDR2 as SVGAGI (reference sequence). V shed 6 bases and J 5 bases; nucleotides not matched to a gene: 14. The CDR3 loop reads CASSRPFSGGRGDTQYF. CDR3 nucleotide sequence: TGTGCCAGCAGCCGACCTTTTAGCGGGGGGCGGGGAGATACGCAGTATTTT.

This chain uses TRBV9 with TRBJ2-3, with D perhaps matching TRBD1 (6 bases). The CDR3 contains 15 residues. V was cut by 4 bases and J by 0 bases, with 12 bases left in between. The germline V gene has CDR1 SGDLS and CDR2 YYNGEE. The CDR3 DNA follows: TGTGCCAGCAGCCCCAGGACAGATAGCACAGATACGCAGTATTTT. Its protein is CASSPRTDSTDTQYF.

The rearrangement links TRBV4-1 to TRBJ2-1, with D tentatively TRBD2 (5 bases). The CDR3 sequence is 15 residues long. CDR1 and CDR2 (germline): MGHRA, YSYEKL. Between the trimmed V and J ends, which lost 2 bases and 0 bases, there was a span of 8 bases. The CDR3 nucleotides are TGCGCCAGCAGCCAAATGGGGAGCTCCTACAATGAGCAGTTCTTC. Residues: CASSQMGSSYNEQFF.

The rearrangement uses TRBV13 and TRBJ2-5; D is possibly TRBD1 (6 bases). Trimming removed 5 bases from V and 4 bases from J, with 17 bases in between. CDR1 and CDR2 from the germline V gene are PRHDT and FYEKMQ (reference sequence). The CDR3 is 15 residues long. The CDR3 sequence: CASSSRQEARETQYF. CDR3 DNA sequence: TGTGCCAGCAGCAGCAGACAGGAGGCTCGAGAGACCCAGTACTTC.

The chain combines TRBV12-3 or TRBV12-4 with TRBJ2-5; maybe TRBD1 (6 bases). The CDR3 has 13 amino acids. The germline V and J ends were trimmed by 6 bases and 2 bases, with 10 bases remaining between them. The DNA of the CDR3 is TGTGCCAGCAGCCCACAGGGTCAAGAGACCCAGTACTTC. It is translated as CASSPQGQETQYF.

CDR3 DNA: TGCGCCAGCAGCTTGGATCAGGCGATCTACAATGAGCAGTTCTTC. Amino acids: CASSLDQAIYNEQFF. The chain employs TRBV5-1 and TRBJ2-1; D is undetermined. The CDR3 extends over 15 amino acids. With 0 bases removed from V and 3 bases from J, the gap between germline ends came to 10 bases. CDR1 and CDR2 (germline): SGHRS, YFSETQ.

This chain connects TRBV27 to TRBJ2-7; 8 bases map to TRBD1. The J segment lost 5 bases and the V segment lost 2 bases, leaving 5 bases of the junction unmatched. This CDR3 is built from 14 residues. Germline V gene sequence: CDR1 MNHEY, CDR2 SMNVEV (reference sequence). The CDR3 coding sequence is TGTGCCAGCAGTTTAATGGGACAGGACAACGAGCAGTACTTC. Its protein product is CASSLMGQDNEQYF.